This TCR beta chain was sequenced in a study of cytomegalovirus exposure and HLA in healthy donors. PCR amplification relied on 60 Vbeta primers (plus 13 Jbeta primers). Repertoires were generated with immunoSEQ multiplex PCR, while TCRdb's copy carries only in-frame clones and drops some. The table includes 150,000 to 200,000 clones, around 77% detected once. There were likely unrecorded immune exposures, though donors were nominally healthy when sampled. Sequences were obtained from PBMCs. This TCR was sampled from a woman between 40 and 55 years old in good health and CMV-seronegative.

CDR3 sequence (DNA): TGTGCCAGCAGCCCAATCGGGGGATCGGGACAGACAGCCAACGAGCAGTACTTC. Amino acids: CASSPIGGSGQTANEQYF. This sequence joins TRBV7-3 and TRBJ2-7, with TRBD1 as a possible D gene (7 bases). Deletions cut 5 bases from V and 5 bases from J, with 28 bases between. The CDR3 has 18 residues. Germline loops: CDR1 SGHTA, CDR2 FQGTGA.